Listed here is a single T cell receptor beta chain. Its specificity is unknown. The data originate from a study of cytomegalovirus exposure and HLA in healthy donors. Whole-study findings and limits: Researchers reportedly found TCR beta sequences accurately predicted most subjects' HLA-A and HLA-B alleles.

This PCR relied on a set of 60 Vbeta primers and 13 Jbeta primers. The data were produced by immunoSEQ multiplex PCR, yet TCRdb's version contains in-frame clones alone and is incomplete. The sample lists around 91,000 clones, 64% occurring once. The J segment lost 5 bases and the V segment lost 0 bases, leaving 6 bases of the junction unmatched. Looked up from germline, CDR1 is GTSNPN and CDR2 is SVGIG (reference sequence). CDR3 length: 15 residues. The origin of this receptor is a human donor in good health. The chain combines TRBV30 with TRBJ2-5, with 10 bases aligning to TRBD1. The material sequenced was PBMCs. The CDR3, as DNA: TGTGCCTGGAGTGTATCGGGACAGGGGCTGGAGACCCAGTACTTC. Amino acid sequence: CAWSVSGQGLETQYF.